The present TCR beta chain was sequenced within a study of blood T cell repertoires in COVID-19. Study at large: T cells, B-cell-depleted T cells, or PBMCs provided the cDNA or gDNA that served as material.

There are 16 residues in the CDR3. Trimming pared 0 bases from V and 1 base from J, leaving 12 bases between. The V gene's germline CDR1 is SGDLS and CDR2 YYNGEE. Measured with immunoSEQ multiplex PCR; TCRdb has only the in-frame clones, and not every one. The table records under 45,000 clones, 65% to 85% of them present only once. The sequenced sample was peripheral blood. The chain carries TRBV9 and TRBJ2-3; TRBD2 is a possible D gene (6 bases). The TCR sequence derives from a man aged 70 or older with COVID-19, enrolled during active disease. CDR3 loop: CASSVGPGTGTDTQYF. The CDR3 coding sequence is TGTGCCAGCAGCGTAGGGCCGGGGACTGGCACAGATACGCAGTATTTT.